The source of this TCR beta chain is a study of T cell repertoires in cytomegalovirus infection. Study-wide results and limits: Summed frequency of public TCR beta families distinguished CMV carriers with the relevant HLA.

TCRdb itself ran the reads through MiXCR, one entry per CDR3 protein. Among approximately 100,000 distinct CDR3 sequences listed, under 50% were seen once. Deletions cut 5 bases from V and 4 bases from J, with 14 bases between. The CDR3 sequence is 14 residues long. CDR1 and CDR2 (germline): SGHVS, FQNEAQ. In this sample, this clonotype turned up many times. Its cognate antigen is unknown. The J gene is TRBJ1-2, the V gene TRBV7-8; D is undetermined. The sequence came from a human donor in good health (CMV status not recorded). Some clones in this sample may be carry-over from other donors' samples. The input for sequencing was CD8+ T cells from cultured PBMCs, taken from culture after CMV antigen stimulation. The CDR3 protein is CASSPSDGSYGYTF. Here the CDR3 DNA reads TGTGCCAGCAGCCCCTCGGATGGTAGCTATGGCTACACCTTC. The variable domain in full, with the rest retrieved from reference TRBV7-8 and TRBJ1-2, is GAGVSQSPRYKVAKRGQDVALRCDPISGHVSLFWYQQALGQGPEFLTYFQNEAQLDKSGLPSDRFFAERPEGSVSTLKIQRTQQEDSAVYLCASSPSDGSYGYTFGSGTRLTVV.